The rows below give T cell receptor beta chains drawn from one sample of a study of shared clonotypes between healthy human individuals. The assay was immunoSEQ multiplex PCR, and TCRdb's table has in-frame clones only and misses some. Of about 600,000 clones listed, more than 95% are singletons. The sample consisted of naive CD4+ T cells sorted from blood. The origin of the receptors is a woman between 25 and 40 years old in good health. Each CDR3 is given with its conserved first and last residue. The D gene is left open where the match is weak. Clone size is stated in some rows and not others, as once, few, many or a class when expanded.

D,V,J,size,DNA,CDR3
.,TRBV19,TRBJ1-3,.,TGTGCCTCCGAAACGGGGGTTGGAGTGGGAAACACCATATATTTT,CASETGVGVGNTIYF
.,TRBV30,TRBJ1-1,.,TGTGCCTCCGCGAGGTGGGGCAACACTGAAGCTTTCTTT,CASARWGNTEAFF
.,TRBV5-1,TRBJ2-7,.,TGCGCCAGCAGGTTCAGCCTTACGACGGGGGAGCAGTACTTC,CASRFSLTTGEQYF
.,TRBV28,TRBJ1-5,.,TGTGCCAGCAGTCAGACAGAGAGCAATCAGCCCCAGCATTTT,CASSQTESNQPQHF
TRBD2,TRBV10-3,TRBJ2-7,.,TGTGCCACGGGTAGGGGACTAGCGGGGATCTACGAGCAGTACTTC,CATGRGLAGIYEQYF
TRBD2,TRBV6-1,TRBJ2-7,.,TGTGCCAGCAGCGGGACTAGCGGGAGTAACTACGAGCAGTACTTC,CASSGTSGSNYEQYF
.,TRBV5-1,TRBJ2-3,.,TGCGCCAGCAGCTCCGACTGGACAGATACGCAGTATTTT,CASSSDWTDTQYF
.,TRBV18,TRBJ2-1,.,TGTGCCAGCTCAACGGAGCTGACCCCCGCCTATGAGCAGTTCTTC,CASSTELTPAYEQFF
TRBD1,TRBV5-1,TRBJ2-5,.,TGCGCCAGCAGCCCGGGACAGGGGGTCGAGACCCAGTACTTC,CASSPGQGVETQYF
TRBD1,TRBV5-4,TRBJ1-5,.,TGTGCCAGCAGCTTTCAGGGGGGTCAGCCCCAGCATTTT,CASSFQGGQPQHF
TRBD1,TRBV18,TRBJ1-3,.,TGTGCCAGCTCACCACGGACAGGGTCTGCCGGAAACACCATATATTTT,CASSPRTGSAGNTIYF
TRBD2,TRBV15,TRBJ2-3,.,TGTGCCACCAGCAGACGGAGCGGGACGTCCAGAGGCACAGATACGCAGTATTTT,CATSRRSGTSRGTDTQYF
TRBD2,TRBV28,TRBJ2-7,.,TGTGCCAGCAGTTCTGGACTAGCGGGAGGGCACGAGCAGTACTTC,CASSSGLAGGHEQYF
TRBD2,TRBV5-8,TRBJ2-1,.,TGTGCCAGCAGCTTGACCGGACTAGCGGTTAATGAGCAGTTCTTC,CASSLTGLAVNEQFF
.,TRBV18,TRBJ2-2,.,TGTGCCAGCTCACCTACGGGGAGATTGAACACCGGGGAGCTGTTTTTT,CASSPTGRLNTGELFF
.,TRBV19,TRBJ2-2,.,TGTGCCAGTACCCGGACCGGGGAGCTGTTTTTT,CASTRTGELFF
.,TRBV30,TRBJ1-3,.,TGTGCCTGGAGGCGGACAGAATCGAGCTCTGGAAACACCATATATTTT,CAWRRTESSSGNTIYF
TRBD1,TRBV23-1,TRBJ1-2,once,TGCGCCAGCAGTCCTCTGGCTAAGGGACAGACCAACTATGGCTACACCTTC,CASSPLAKGQTNYGYTF
.,TRBV25-1,TRBJ2-1,once,TGTGCCAGCAGTGAATTGGGGACGCCCTACAATGAGCAGTTCTTC,CASSELGTPYNEQFF
.,TRBV28,TRBJ2-7,.,TGTGCCAGCAGCGCGAGGAGGCCCCCCTACGAGCAGTACTTC,CASSARRPPYEQYF
TRBD1,TRBV5-1,TRBJ1-5,.,TGCGCCAGCAGCTTGACAGGGGATAATCAGCCCCAGCATTTT,CASSLTGDNQPQHF